The following is a TCR beta chain sequence with its context. Authors' data handling: Nucleated cell counts were estimated from reference gene primer amplification. Some clones are missing from TCRdb's copy, which holds only in-frame ones; the method was immunoSEQ multiplex PCR. V and J calls and clone size are as listed in that table; D and trimming were resolved from the DNA. The table includes some 260,000 clones, 70% to 85% detected once. These data originate in a study of blood T cell repertoires in COVID-19. Overall study: Acute and convalescent COVID-19 specimens originated in the United States, Italy and Spain. Nucleic acid was either cDNA or gDNA, and it came from T cells, B-cell-depleted T cells, or PBMCs.

Germline CDR1 SGHKS, CDR2 YYEKEE (reference sequence). This CDR3 comprises 16 residues. V shed 2 bases and J shed 5 bases, with 14 bases lying between them. Input material: peripheral blood. The sequence came from a woman in her 40s with active or convalescent COVID-19. The gene calls are TRBV5-5 and TRBJ1-6; no clear D gene. For the CDR3, the DNA is TGTGCCAGCAGCTTAGGCGCGGGCGGGGATAATTCACCCCTCCACTTT. It specifies CASSLGAGGDNSPLHF.